This T cell receptor beta chain originates from a study of CD8+CD57+ T cells in acquired aplastic anemia. The wider study: Sorted CD4+ and CD8+ cell DNA averaged approximately 3.4 ug. Study-level findings and limits: The CD8+ Simpson's diversity of patients and controls was not significantly different.

TCR beta VDJ and CDR3 profiles were obtained from a genomic DNA template. Via MiXCR, TCRdb re-called the reads, giving one row per CDR3 protein. The sample has some 150,000 distinct CDR3 sequences; about 64% are singletons. The CDR3 runs to 17 residues. The V gene's germline CDR1 is SGHVS and CDR2 FQNEAQ. The V gene end was trimmed by 1 base and the J gene end by 0 bases; junction bases not matched to a gene: 5. An expansion of CD8+CD57+ cells by flow cytometry had been shown in patients chosen for sequencing. There was no therapy given to any patient before the blood sampling took place. This clonotype was seen more than once but under ten times. Its antigen is currently unknown.

The receptor was isolated from a human donor with aplastic anemia. Sequenced input: sorted CD4+, CD8+, or CD8+CD57+ T cells (not recorded which) from PBMCs. This chain links TRBV7-8 with TRBJ2-1, with 8 bases fitting TRBD2. The CDR3 spells CASSLGSGASSYNEQFF. The CDR3 DNA reads TGTGCCAGCAGCTTAGGTAGCGGGGCGAGCTCCTACAATGAGCAGTTCTTC.